One and the same sample provided the 13 T cell receptor beta chains below, sequenced in a study of blood T cell repertoires in COVID-19. TCRdb's table, derived via immunoSEQ multiplex PCR, lists solely in-frame clones and lacks some. The data contain 150,000 or so clones, about 85% of them seen just once; the ten biggest clones take up 10% to 15%. The sample consisted of peripheral blood. Source of these receptors: a man aged 70-80 years who had recovered from COVID-19.

V usage is TRBV5-8 and J usage is TRBJ2-7; 7 bases align to TRBD2. The CDR3 length is 18 residues. Germline V CDR1 and CDR2: SGHTS, YDEGEE. V lost 1 base, J lost 0 bases, and 13 bases stayed unmatched. The CDR3 region is CASSLFGLVGTTSYEQYF. CDR3 DNA sequence: TGTGCCAGCAGCTTGTTCGGGTTGGTGGGGACTACCTCCTACGAGCAGTACTTC. The whole variable domain, remainder taken from reference TRBV5-8 and TRBJ2-7, is EAGVTQSPTHLIKTRGQQATLRCSPISGHTSVYWYQQALGLGLQFLLWYDEGEERNRGNFPPRFSGRQFPNYSSELNVNALELEDSALYLCASSLFGLVGTTSYEQYFGPGTRLTVT.

This chain joins TRBV27 and TRBJ1-6, with a tentative D call TRBD1 (5 bases). Germline V gene data show CDR1 as MNHEY and CDR2 as SMNVEV (reference sequence). The CDR3 contains 15 residues. Trimming cost V 0 bases and J 8 bases, with 11 bases left between them. CDR3 coding DNA: TGTGCCAGCAGTTTATCCCGGGACTGGGATTCACCCCTCCACTTT. Amino acids: CASSLSRDWDSPLHF.

The chain couples TRBV7-2 to TRBJ1-2; the match to TRBD1 covers 7 bases. The CDR3 runs 14 residues. Germline V gives CDR1 SGHTA, CDR2 FQGNSA. J lost 4 bases, V lost 2 bases, and 4 bases had no gene match. CDR3 amino acids: CASSLLGTAYGYTF. CDR3 bases: TGTGCCAGCAGCTTACTGGGGACAGCCTATGGCTACACCTTC.

This clone was seen only a few times. The V call is TRBV5-4, the J call TRBJ1-6, with a possible D match to TRBD1 (5 bases). V dropped 1 base and J dropped 5 bases, with 10 bases sitting between them. The CDR3 sequence is 15 residues long. Germline V CDR1 and CDR2: SGHNT, YYREEE (reference sequence). The CDR3 here is CASSLQGPNNSPLHF. In DNA form, the CDR3 reads TGTGCCAGCAGCTTGCAGGGCCCAAATAATTCACCCCTCCACTTT.

The chain recombines TRBV10-3 with TRBJ2-5, with D possibly matching TRBD1 (6 bases). Germline V gives CDR1 ENHRY, CDR2 SYGVKD. V lost 4 bases, J lost 1 base, and 16 bases lay in between. CDR3 length: 16 amino acids. The CDR3 region has the DNA TGTGCCATCAGTGGGGTGTTTGGCAGGGGCCAAGAGACCCAGTACTTC. Residues: CAISGVFGRGQETQYF.

V usage is TRBV3-1 (or the pseudogene TRBV3-2) and J usage is TRBJ1-5; the D is unclear. Trimming left V 0 bases short and J 7 bases short, with 7 bases between. Germline CDR1 LGHDT, CDR2 YNNKEL (reference sequence). There are 13 residues in the CDR3. Written as DNA, the CDR3 is TGTGCCAGCAGCCAAGATCTGAGACAGCCCCAGCATTTT. The encoded protein is CASSQDLRQPQHF.

The rearrangement links TRBV6-5 to TRBJ1-6; 7 nucleotides line up with TRBD1. Germline V CDR1 and CDR2: MNHEY, SVGAGI. Unmatched junction bases numbered 6, after V lost 6 bases and J lost 7 bases. The CDR3 runs 14 residues. In nucleotides, the CDR3 is TGTGCCAGCAGCCGAGGGGGCTCGAATTCACCCCTCCACTTT. It codes for CASSRGGSNSPLHF.

Notes on this clone: The junction does not match germline at one end; this may be a read error. The chain employs TRBV7-7 and TRBJ2-2; 9 positions match TRBD1. The CDR3 has 16 amino acids. Germline loops: CDR1 SSHAT, CDR2 FNYEAQ (reference sequence). DNA for the CDR3: TGTGCTAGCAGCCCTACTGACAGGGGGGGTACCGGGGAGCTGTTTTTT. This translates into CASSPTDRGGTGELFF.

The J gene is TRBJ1-1, the V gene TRBV10-3; D might be TRBD1 (5 bases). The CDR3 is made up of 13 amino acids. Trimming stripped 8 bases from V and 6 bases from J, with 16 bases between. Germline V gene sequence: CDR1 ENHRY, CDR2 SYGVKD. CDR3 sequence reads: CAIAIREEAEAFF. In nucleotides, the CDR3 is TGTGCCATCGCAATCAGGGAAGAAGCTGAAGCTTTCTTT.

J is TRBJ1-4 and V is TRBV19; D is undetermined. The germline V and J ends were trimmed by 3 bases and 8 bases, with 16 bases remaining between them. CDR3 size: 15 residues. The germline CDR1 and CDR2 sequences are LNHDA and SQIVND (reference sequence). The CDR3 region is CASSIRENGVEKLFF. For the CDR3, the DNA is TGTGCCAGTAGTATCCGGGAGAATGGAGTAGAAAAACTGTTTTTT. The full variable domain, its missing parts supplied by reference TRBV19 and TRBJ1-4, is DGGITQSPKYLFRKEGQNVTLSCEQNLNHDAMYWYRQDPGQGLRLIYYSQIVNDFQKGDIAEGYSVSREKKESFPLTVTSAQKNPTAFYLCASSIRENGVEKLFFGSGTQLSVL.

The rearrangement joins TRBV27 to TRBJ2-7, with a weak D call TRBD1 (5 bases). The CDR3 loop spans 13 amino acids. Trimming left V 1 base short and J 6 bases short, with 10 bases between. The V gene's germline CDR1 is MNHEY and CDR2 SMNVEV (reference sequence). Here the CDR3 reads CASSLWQGSEQYF. CDR3 nucleotide sequence: TGTGCCAGCAGTTTATGGCAGGGTAGCGAGCAGTACTTC.

The chain couples TRBV19 to TRBJ2-1, with TRBD2 identical over 8 bases. The ends lost 7 bases at V and 10 bases at J; junction bases unmatched: 12. The CDR3 is made up of 14 amino acids. Germline V lookup: CDR1 LNHDA, CDR2 SQIVND (reference sequence). The CDR3 DNA reads as TGTGCCAGTATCGCGGGAGAGTCGGGGGGGGAGCAGTTCTTC. Residues: CASIAGESGGEQFF.

This sequence joins TRBV18 and TRBJ1-1, with 7 bases that match TRBD1. The CDR3 extends over 16 amino acids. CDR1 and CDR2 from the germline V gene are KGHSH and LQKENI. The ends lost 2 bases at V and 4 bases at J; junction bases unmatched: 10. The chain's CDR3 is CASSPIGQEVTTEAFF. The CDR3 DNA reads as TGTGCCAGCTCACCAATAGGACAGGAGGTTACCACTGAAGCTTTCTTT. Using reference TRBV18 and TRBJ1-1 for the parts outside the CDR3, the full variable domain is NAGVMQNPRHLVRRRGQEARLRCSPMKGHSHVYWYRQLPEEGLKFMVYLQKENIIDESGMPKERFSAEFPKEGPSILRIQQVVRGDSAAYFCASSPIGQEVTTEAFFGQGTRLTVV.